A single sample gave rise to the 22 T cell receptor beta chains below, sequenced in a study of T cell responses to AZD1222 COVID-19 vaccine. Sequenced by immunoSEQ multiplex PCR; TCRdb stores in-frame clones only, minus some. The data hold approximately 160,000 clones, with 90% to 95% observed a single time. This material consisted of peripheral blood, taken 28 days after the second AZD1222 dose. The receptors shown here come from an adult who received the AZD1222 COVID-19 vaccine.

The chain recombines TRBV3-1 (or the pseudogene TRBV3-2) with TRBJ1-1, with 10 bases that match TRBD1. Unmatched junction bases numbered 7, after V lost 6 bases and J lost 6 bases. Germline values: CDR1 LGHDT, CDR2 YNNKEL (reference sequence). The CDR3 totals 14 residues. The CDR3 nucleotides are TGTGCCAGCAGGCCCGGGACAGGGGTCGCTGAAGCTTTCTTT. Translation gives CASRPGTGVAEAFF.

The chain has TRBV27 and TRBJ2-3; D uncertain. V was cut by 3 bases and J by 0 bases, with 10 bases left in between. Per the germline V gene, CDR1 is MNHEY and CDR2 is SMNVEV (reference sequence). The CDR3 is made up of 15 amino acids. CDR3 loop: CASSLGRASTDTQYF. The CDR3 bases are TGTGCCAGCAGTTTGGGAAGGGCGAGCACAGATACGCAGTATTTT.

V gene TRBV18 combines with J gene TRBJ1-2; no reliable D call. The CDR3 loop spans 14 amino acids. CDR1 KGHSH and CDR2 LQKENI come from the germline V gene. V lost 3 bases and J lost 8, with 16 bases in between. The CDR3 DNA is TGTGCCAGCTCACCGCCCCGGACCGGCTGGGGCTACACCTTC. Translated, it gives CASSPPRTGWGYTF.

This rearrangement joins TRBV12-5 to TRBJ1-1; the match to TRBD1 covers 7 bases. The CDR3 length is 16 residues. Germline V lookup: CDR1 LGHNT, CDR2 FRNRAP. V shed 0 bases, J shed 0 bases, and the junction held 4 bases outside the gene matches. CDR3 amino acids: CASGLVPGQMNTEAFF. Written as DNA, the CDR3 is TGTGCTAGTGGTTTGGTGCCGGGACAGATGAACACTGAAGCTTTCTTT. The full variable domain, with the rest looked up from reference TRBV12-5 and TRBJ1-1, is DARVTQTPRHKVTEMGQEVTMRCQPILGHNTVFWYRQTMMQGLELLAYFRNRAPLDDSGMPKDRFSAEMPDATLATLKIQPSEPRDSAVYFCASGLVPGQMNTEAFFGQGTRLTVV.

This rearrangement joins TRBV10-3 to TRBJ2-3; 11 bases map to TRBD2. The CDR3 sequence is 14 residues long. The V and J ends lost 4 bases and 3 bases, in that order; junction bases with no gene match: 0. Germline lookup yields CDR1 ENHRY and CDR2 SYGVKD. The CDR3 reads CAISVAGGTDTQYF. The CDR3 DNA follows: TGTGCCATCAGTGTAGCGGGGGGGACAGATACGCAGTATTTT.

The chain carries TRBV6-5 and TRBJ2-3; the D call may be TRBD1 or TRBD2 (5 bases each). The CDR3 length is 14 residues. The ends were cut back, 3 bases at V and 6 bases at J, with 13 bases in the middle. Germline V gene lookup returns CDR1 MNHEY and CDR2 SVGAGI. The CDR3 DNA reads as TGTGCCAGCAGTTATTCGGGGCCGCGGGATACGCAGTATTTT. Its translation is CASSYSGPRDTQYF.

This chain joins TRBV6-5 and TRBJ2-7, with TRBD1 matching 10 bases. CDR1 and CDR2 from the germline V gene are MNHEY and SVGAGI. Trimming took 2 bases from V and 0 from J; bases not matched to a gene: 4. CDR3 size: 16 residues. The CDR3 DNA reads TGTGCCAGCAGTTACGGGACAGGGGTTGTCTCCTACGAGCAGTACTTC. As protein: CASSYGTGVVSYEQYF.

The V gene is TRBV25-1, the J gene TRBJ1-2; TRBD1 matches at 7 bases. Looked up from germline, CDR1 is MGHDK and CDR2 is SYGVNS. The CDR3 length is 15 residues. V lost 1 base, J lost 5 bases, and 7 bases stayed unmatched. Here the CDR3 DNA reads TGTGCCAGCAGTGAATCGAGACAGGGTCATTATGGCTACACCTTC. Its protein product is CASSESRQGHYGYTF.

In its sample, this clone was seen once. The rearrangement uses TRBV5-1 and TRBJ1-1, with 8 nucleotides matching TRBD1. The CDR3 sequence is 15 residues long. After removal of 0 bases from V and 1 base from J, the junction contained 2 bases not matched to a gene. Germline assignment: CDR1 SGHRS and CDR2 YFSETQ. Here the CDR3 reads CASSLVGQGNTEAFF. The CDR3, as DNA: TGCGCCAGCAGCTTGGTAGGACAGGGGAACACTGAAGCTTTCTTT.

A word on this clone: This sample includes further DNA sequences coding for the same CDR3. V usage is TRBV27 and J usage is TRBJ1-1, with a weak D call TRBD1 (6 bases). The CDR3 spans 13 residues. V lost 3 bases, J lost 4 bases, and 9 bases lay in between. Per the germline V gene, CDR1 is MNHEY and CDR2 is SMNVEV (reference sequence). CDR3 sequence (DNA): TGTGCCAGCAGTTTTGGGGGCGGCACTGAAGCTTTCTTT. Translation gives CASSFGGGTEAFF.

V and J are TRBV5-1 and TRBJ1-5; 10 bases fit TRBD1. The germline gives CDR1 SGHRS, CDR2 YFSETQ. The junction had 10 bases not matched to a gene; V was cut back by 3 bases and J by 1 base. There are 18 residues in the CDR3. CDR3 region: CASSSRTGGEASNQPQHF. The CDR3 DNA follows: TGCGCCAGCAGCTCAAGGACAGGGGGTGAGGCGAGCAATCAGCCCCAGCATTTT.

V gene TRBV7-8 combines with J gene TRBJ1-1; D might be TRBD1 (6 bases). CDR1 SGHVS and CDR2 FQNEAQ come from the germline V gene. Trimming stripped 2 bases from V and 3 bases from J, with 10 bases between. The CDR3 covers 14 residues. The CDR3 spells CASSLLDSHTEAFF. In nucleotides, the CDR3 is TGTGCCAGCAGCTTATTGGACAGTCACACTGAAGCTTTCTTT.

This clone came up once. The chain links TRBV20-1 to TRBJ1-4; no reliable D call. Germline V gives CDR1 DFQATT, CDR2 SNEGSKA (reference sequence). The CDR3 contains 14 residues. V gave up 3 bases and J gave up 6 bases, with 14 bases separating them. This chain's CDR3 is CSASISDPHEKLFF. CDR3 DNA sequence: TGCAGTGCTAGTATCTCCGACCCCCATGAAAAACTGTTTTTT.

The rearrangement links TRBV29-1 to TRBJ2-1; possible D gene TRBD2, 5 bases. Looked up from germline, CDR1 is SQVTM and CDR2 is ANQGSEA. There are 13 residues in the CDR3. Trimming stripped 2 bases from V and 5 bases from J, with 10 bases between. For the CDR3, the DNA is TGCAGCGTTGAACTTCAGGAGGACAATGAGCAGTTCTTC. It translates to CSVELQEDNEQFF.

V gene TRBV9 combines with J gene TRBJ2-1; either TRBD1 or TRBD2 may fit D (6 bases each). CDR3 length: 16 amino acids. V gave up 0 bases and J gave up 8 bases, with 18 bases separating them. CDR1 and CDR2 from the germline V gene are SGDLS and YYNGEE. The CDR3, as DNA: TGTGCCAGCAGCGTAGGGGTGGGGGGCCCTAAGGATGAGCAGTTCTTC. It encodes CASSVGVGGPKDEQFF.

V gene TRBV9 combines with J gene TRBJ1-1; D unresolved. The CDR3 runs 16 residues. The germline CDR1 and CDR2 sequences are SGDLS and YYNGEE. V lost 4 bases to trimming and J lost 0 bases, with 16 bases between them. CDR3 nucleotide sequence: TGTGCCAGCAGCCCCTTTTCTCGACACTTGAACACTGAAGCTTTCTTT. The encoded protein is CASSPFSRHLNTEAFF.

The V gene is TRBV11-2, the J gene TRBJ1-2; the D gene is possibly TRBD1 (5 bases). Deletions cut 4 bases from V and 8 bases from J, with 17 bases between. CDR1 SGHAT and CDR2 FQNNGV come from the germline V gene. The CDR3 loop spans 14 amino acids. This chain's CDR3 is CASSWGLRAGGYTF. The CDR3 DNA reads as TGTGCCAGCAGCTGGGGACTTAGGGCAGGGGGCTACACCTTC.

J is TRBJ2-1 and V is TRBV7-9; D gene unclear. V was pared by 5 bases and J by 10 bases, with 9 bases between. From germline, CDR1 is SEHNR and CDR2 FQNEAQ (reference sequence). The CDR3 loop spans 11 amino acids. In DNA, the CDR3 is TGTGCCAGCAGCCCAGGAGTCGAGCAGTTCTTC. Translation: CASSPGVEQFF.

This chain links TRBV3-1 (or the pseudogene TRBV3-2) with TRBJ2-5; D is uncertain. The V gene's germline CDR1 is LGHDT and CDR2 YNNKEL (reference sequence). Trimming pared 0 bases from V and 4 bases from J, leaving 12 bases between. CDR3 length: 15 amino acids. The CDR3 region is CASSQDRDGLETQYF. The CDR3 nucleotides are TGTGCCAGCAGCCAAGATAGAGACGGATTAGAGACCCAGTACTTC.

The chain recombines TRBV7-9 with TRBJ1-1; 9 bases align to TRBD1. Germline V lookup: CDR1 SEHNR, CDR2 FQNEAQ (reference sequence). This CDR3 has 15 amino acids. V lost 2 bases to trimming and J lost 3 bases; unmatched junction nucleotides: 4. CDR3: CASSLWTGADTEAFF. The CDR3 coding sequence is TGTGCCAGCAGCTTATGGACAGGGGCAGACACTGAAGCTTTCTTT.

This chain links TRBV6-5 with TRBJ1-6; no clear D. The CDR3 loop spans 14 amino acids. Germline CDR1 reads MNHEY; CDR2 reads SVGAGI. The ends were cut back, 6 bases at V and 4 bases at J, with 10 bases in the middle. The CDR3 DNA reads TGTGCCAGCAGCAGAGCCGGGTATAATTCACCCCTCCACTTT. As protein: CASSRAGYNSPLHF.

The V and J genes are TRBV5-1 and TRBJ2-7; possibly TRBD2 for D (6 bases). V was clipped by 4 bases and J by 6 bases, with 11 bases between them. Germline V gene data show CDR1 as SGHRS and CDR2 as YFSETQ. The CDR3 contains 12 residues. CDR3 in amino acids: CASSQAEGEQYF. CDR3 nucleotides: TGCGCCAGCAGCCAGGCGGAGGGCGAGCAGTACTTC.